These 13 T cell receptor beta chains originate from one sample sequenced in a study of CD8 T cells in Susac syndrome. Reverse transcription of roughly 0.5 to 1 ug RNA used random hexamers. MiXCR, run by TCRdb on the immunoSEQ multiplex PCR reads, gives a single entry per CDR3 protein. The sample has roughly 190,000 distinct CDR3 sequences, roughly nine tenths seen once; the top ten hold around 0.1%. Sequencing used CD4+ T cells from PBMCs. Receptors were obtained from a human donor with Susac syndrome.

This clonotype has only one observation. J is TRBJ2-5 and V is TRBV4-1, with D possibly being TRBD1 (5 bases). This CDR3 region has 16 residues. The V and J ends lost 1 base and 2 bases respectively, with 14 bases between them. CDR1 is MGHRA, CDR2 YSYEKL, per germline. The CDR3 protein is CASSQGPGKGQETQYF. CDR3 in DNA: TGCGCCAGCAGCCAAGGTCCAGGGAAGGGGCAAGAGACCCAGTACTTC.

This chain uses TRBV30 with TRBJ2-2; D is unresolved. The length of the CDR3 is 12 residues. Germline assignment: CDR1 GTSNPN and CDR2 SVGIG (reference sequence). V shed 4 bases and J shed 3 bases, with 6 bases lying between them. This CDR3 is CAWTVDTGELFF. CDR3 DNA sequence: TGTGCCTGGACTGTGGACACCGGGGAGCTGTTTTTT.

The V call is TRBV18, the J call TRBJ2-7; 14 nucleotides line up with TRBD2. J gave up 2 bases and V 2 bases, and 5 bases lay outside the gene matches. Germline V gene data show CDR1 as KGHSH and CDR2 as LQKENI. The CDR3 sequence is 17 residues long. The CDR3 DNA reads TGTGCCAGCTCACCAACCGGGGGACTAGCGGGGGCCTACGAGCAGTACTTC. It is translated as CASSPTGGLAGAYEQYF.

The rearrangement joins TRBV6-5 to TRBJ2-3; D is undetermined. CDR3 length: 13 residues. Between the trimmed V and J ends, which lost 1 base and 8 bases, there was a span of 10 bases. From germline, CDR1 is MNHEY and CDR2 SVGAGI. For the CDR3, the DNA is TGTGCCAGCAGTTACTATCCTAGTGGTACGCAGTATTTT. It codes for CASSYYPSGTQYF.

V is TRBV18 and J is TRBJ1-4; a possible D gene is TRBD1 (5 bases). This CDR3 region has 14 residues. Germline V gene sequence: CDR1 KGHSH, CDR2 LQKENI. Trimming removed 0 bases at V and 4 bases at J, with 6 bases between. CDR3 sequence (DNA): TGTGCCAGCTCACCACCAGGGGATAATGAAAAACTGTTTTTT. Amino acid sequence: CASSPPGDNEKLFF.

CDR3 residues: CASSKTGQRGTEAFF. The CDR3 coding sequence is TGTGCCAGCAGTAAGACAGGTCAAAGAGGAACTGAAGCTTTCTTT. This chain joins TRBV7-2 and TRBJ1-1, with a possible D match to TRBD1 (6 bases). Per germline, CDR1 SGHTA and CDR2 FQGNSA. V lost 6 bases, J lost 5 bases, and 19 bases lay in between. CDR3 length equals 15 residues.

Only one count was recorded for this clonotype. Here the CDR3 DNA reads TGTGCCAGCAGCTTAGCCCGCGGGGGGGCTATTGCAGATACGCAGTATTTT. This encodes CASSLARGGAIADTQYF. This chain connects TRBV11-2 to TRBJ2-3; 9 bases are shared with TRBD2. J lost 4 bases, V lost 1 base, and 9 bases had no gene match. The CDR3 loop spans 17 amino acids. Germline CDR1 and CDR2: SGHAT and FQNNGV.

This chain connects TRBV3-1 to TRBJ1-2; D is unclear. There are 14 residues in the CDR3. The V gene lost 4 bases and the J gene lost 3 bases, with 12 bases spanning the gap. CDR1 is LGHDT and CDR2 is YNNKEL in the germline V gene (reference sequence). The CDR3 DNA reads as TGTGCCAGCAGCCCCGAGGATACATACTATGGCTACACCTTC. It is translated as CASSPEDTYYGYTF.

This rearrangement joins TRBV29-1 to TRBJ2-7; TRBD2 aligns across 11 bases. Germline CDR1 is SQVTM and CDR2 is ANQGSEA. Trimming took 5 bases from V and 4 from J; bases not matched to a gene: 4. The CDR3 is 13 residues long. The CDR3, as DNA: TGCAGCGTTCGTGGGACTAGCGGATACGAGCAGTACTTC. Encoded protein: CSVRGTSGYEQYF.

The V call is TRBV11-2, the J call TRBJ2-7; D perhaps matches TRBD2 (5 bases). Trimming removed 5 bases from V and 1 base from J, with 15 bases in between. Germline V gene lookup returns CDR1 SGHAT and CDR2 FQNNGV. CDR3 length: 15 amino acids. The CDR3 sequence: CASSAAGGGSYEQYF. In DNA, the CDR3 is TGTGCCAGCAGCGCAGCCGGAGGTGGGTCCTACGAGCAGTACTTC.

V is TRBV6-1 and J is TRBJ2-1, with D perhaps being TRBD1 or TRBD2 (5 bases each). The germline gives CDR1 MNHNS, CDR2 SASEGT. The CDR3 is 13 residues long. V was clipped by 6 bases and J by 6 bases, with 12 bases between them. This CDR3 reads CASSGERGNEQFF. The CDR3 nucleotides are TGTGCCAGCAGCGGGGAGAGGGGCAATGAGCAGTTCTTC.

The count of this clonotype is one. This rearrangement joins TRBV6-5 to TRBJ1-1, with TRBD1 identical over 7 bases. The CDR3 runs to 14 residues. The germline gives CDR1 MNHEY, CDR2 SVGAGI. After removal of 6 bases from V and 11 bases from J, the junction contained 15 bases not matched to a gene. The CDR3 DNA follows: TGTGCCAGCAGACCCGGGACAGCCTCATTGGACGCTTTCTTT. It codes for CASRPGTASLDAFF.

This chain joins TRBV20-1 and TRBJ2-7; TRBD2 aligns across 8 bases. With V trimmed by 6 bases and J by 2 bases, 6 bases remained unmatched. The CDR3 runs 13 residues. Germline V gene lookup returns CDR1 DFQATT and CDR2 SNEGSKA (reference sequence). The DNA for the CDR3 is TGCAGTGCCGGGGGGGACGCCCCCTACGAGCAGTACTTC. The encoded protein is CSAGGDAPYEQYF.